This T cell receptor beta chain was sequenced in a study of T cells after yellow fever vaccination. Study details: It was SMART-Seq v4 Ultra Low Input that prepared the fractions with low cell numbers. General study points: Compared with primary, the secondary response was weaker and peaked at day 5, not 15. Contaminants from the bulk population, in the form of abundant clonotypes, could be found in FACS-sorted repertoires.

The authors made TCR cDNA by 5'RACE template switching, adding a universal primer site and UMIs. TCRdb re-called the 5' RACE reads with MiXCR, one entry per CDR3 protein. The sample has just over 300,000 distinct CDR3 sequences; 3.6% are singletons. This clonotype showed up just a few times. The antigen is undetermined. Looked up from germline, CDR1 is SGHTA and CDR2 is FQGNSA. CDR3 size: 15 residues. Deletions cut 5 bases from V and 0 bases from J, with 12 bases between. The receptor's source is a man younger than 30 who received the YFV17D yellow fever vaccine. The chain recombines TRBV7-2 with TRBJ2-3; no clear D gene. The sample here was PBMCs, taken on the day of the yellow fever booster vaccination. The DNA for the CDR3 is TGTGCCAGCAGCCGTTTAGGTCCGAGCACAGATACGCAGTATTTT. Amino acids: CASSRLGPSTDTQYF.